This T cell receptor beta chain was identified during a study of cytomegalovirus exposure and HLA in healthy donors. V shed 4 bases and J shed 4 bases, with 14 bases lying between them. CDR3 size: 14 residues. PCR used 60 Vbeta primers and 13 Jbeta primers. Data came from immunoSEQ multiplex PCR; TCRdb stores just in-frame clones and leaves some out. In the table there are around 100,000 clones, about 79% of which are singletons. Whole-study findings and limits: Most sequenced TCRs were rare (though some public TCRs occurred in many donors). TCR beta sequences reportedly predicted most subjects' HLA-A and HLA-B alleles accurately.

Note on this clone: Its cognate antigen is unknown.

This sequence originates from a female donor in good health and CMV-seropositive. The chain has TRBV23-1 and TRBJ2-7; maybe TRBD1 (5 bases). TRBV23-1 is reported as an ORF; its role is uncertain. Sequencing was done on a sample of PBMCs. The CDR3 spells CASSPGQSLYEQYF. As DNA, the CDR3 is TGCGCCAGCAGTCCCGGACAATCCCTTTACGAGCAGTACTTC.